These 30 T cell receptor beta chains came from one sample sequenced in a study of T cell repertoires in cytomegalovirus infection. A single record per CDR3 protein comes from TCRdb applying MiXCR to the reads. The sample lists 150,000 to 200,000 distinct CDR3 sequences, about 20% seen once, with roughly 27% in the top ten. Antigens of these TCRs are unknown. Sequences were derived from CD8+ T cells from cultured PBMCs, sampled from culture after CMV antigen stimulation. These receptors all come from a human donor in good health (CMV status not recorded). Some clones in this sample may be carry-over from other donors' samples.

The rearrangement links TRBV15 to TRBJ1-6; D gene uncertain. The CDR3 runs to 15 residues. Trimming pared 5 bases from V and 4 bases from J, leaving 12 bases between. The germline V gene has CDR1 LNHNV and CDR2 YYDKDF (reference sequence). CDR3 coding DNA: TGTGCCACCAGCCGATGGGCCTCGTATAATTCACCCCTCCACTTT. Translated, it gives CATSRWASYNSPLHF.

This clonotype was recorded a few times. The chain is built from TRBV2 and TRBJ2-7; no reliable D call. The ends were cut back, 5 bases at V and 2 bases at J, with 10 bases in the middle. This CDR3 has 13 residues. Germline-derived CDR1 and CDR2 are SNHLY and FYNNEI. Here the CDR3 reads CASSSGLTYEQYF. In DNA, the CDR3 is TGTGCCAGCAGTTCCGGGCTAACCTACGAGCAGTACTTC.

This clonotype was found a few times. The V call is TRBV4-1, the J call TRBJ1-6, with D possibly TRBD1 on 6 matching bases. This CDR3 contains 18 residues. CDR1 MGHRA and CDR2 YSYEKL come from the germline V gene. V gave up 1 base and J gave up 5 bases, with 18 bases separating them. The CDR3 sequence: CASSQGSRVAGDNSPLHF. In DNA, the CDR3 is TGCGCCAGCAGCCAAGGAAGTAGGGTGGCAGGGGATAATTCACCCCTCCACTTT.

The genes are TRBV12-3 or TRBV12-4 and TRBJ2-7; 10 nucleotides line up with TRBD1. This CDR3 comprises 19 residues. The V and J ends lost 2 bases and 0 bases, in that order; junction bases with no gene match: 13. The CDR3 here is CASSLFPGQGPVSSYEQYF. CDR3 in DNA: TGTGCCAGCAGTTTATTCCCGGGACAGGGGCCGGTAAGCTCCTACGAGCAGTACTTC.

V gene TRBV28 combines with J gene TRBJ1-5, with D unclear. V lost 5 bases to trimming and J lost 2 bases, with 16 bases between them. The germline CDR1 and CDR2 sequences are MDHEN and SYDVKM. The CDR3 loop spans 16 amino acids. The CDR3 here is CASSPMTLGGNQPQHF. The CDR3 DNA reads as TGTGCCAGCAGTCCCATGACCCTCGGCGGCAATCAGCCCCAGCATTTT.

This clonotype was seen only a few times. This chain connects TRBV7-2 to TRBJ2-5; 7 positions agree with TRBD1. V lost 6 bases to trimming and J lost 7 bases; unmatched junction nucleotides: 8. The CDR3 has 13 residues. CDR1 is SGHTA and CDR2 is FQGNSA in the germline V gene. Here the CDR3 reads CASRTGLLSTQYF. CDR3 coding DNA: TGTGCCAGCAGGACAGGGCTCCTCTCGACCCAGTACTTC. The complete variable domain, with remaining parts taken from reference TRBV7-2 and TRBJ2-5, reads GAGVSQSPSNKVTEKGKDVELRCDPISGHTALYWYRQSLGQGLEFLIYFQGNSAPDKSGLPSDRFSAERTGGSVSTLTIQRTQQEDSAVYLCASRTGLLSTQYFGPGTRLLVL.

The chain recombines TRBV7-6 with TRBJ1-6, with 8 nucleotides matching TRBD1. CDR3 length: 15 residues. CDR1 and CDR2 (germline): SGHVS, FNYEAQ. After removal of 5 bases from V and 6 bases from J, the junction contained 6 bases not matched to a gene. CDR3 amino acids: CASSPETGANSPLHF. Here the CDR3 DNA reads TGTGCCAGCAGCCCTGAGACAGGGGCTAATTCACCCCTCCACTTT.

The chain uses TRBV6-2 or TRBV6-3 and TRBJ1-5; the D gene is possibly TRBD1 (5 bases). Germline V CDR1 and CDR2: MNHEY, SVGEGT. Trimming cost V 0 bases and J 3 bases, with 9 bases left between them. CDR3 length: 15 amino acids. The CDR3 loop reads CASSYSRGYNQPQHF. DNA of the CDR3: TGTGCCAGCAGTTACTCGAGGGGCTACAATCAGCCCCAGCATTTT.

This clonotype came up many times. The gene calls are TRBV5-5 and TRBJ2-3, with 11 nucleotides matching TRBD2. The V gene's germline CDR1 is SGHKS and CDR2 YYEKEE (reference sequence). The trim removed 1 base at V and 4 bases at J, leaving 8 bases unmatched. CDR3 length: 17 residues. As DNA, the CDR3 is TGTGCCAGCAGCTTGAAGGGACTAGCGGCCTTTGCAGATACGCAGTATTTT. Translating it yields CASSLKGLAAFADTQYF.

The chain recombines TRBV27 with TRBJ2-1; D is unresolved. Germline CDR1 is MNHEY and CDR2 is SMNVEV (reference sequence). Trimming removed 2 bases from V and 6 bases from J, with 14 bases in between. The CDR3 spans 15 residues. CDR3 loop: CASSLEIGFANEQFF. CDR3 sequence (DNA): TGTGCCAGCAGTTTAGAGATTGGCTTCGCCAATGAGCAGTTCTTC.

This clonotype has only a few counts. J is TRBJ1-2 and V is TRBV27; tentatively, D is TRBD1 (5 bases). CDR1 is MNHEY and CDR2 is SMNVEV in the germline V gene (reference sequence). The V end was cut by 10 bases, the J end by 3 bases, with 21 bases between. The CDR3 length is 15 residues. This CDR3 is CATTTRRGGDYGYTF. For the CDR3, the DNA is TGTGCCACTACCACGCGGCGCGGGGGGGACTATGGCTACACCTTC.

This clonotype was seen a handful of times. The chain is built from TRBV15 and TRBJ2-7; D is undetermined. Trimming took off 8 bases at V and 2 bases at J, with 13 bases between the two ends. Germline V gene data show CDR1 as LNHNV and CDR2 as YYDKDF (reference sequence). The CDR3 is 13 amino acids. The CDR3 is CATGINRAYEQYF. CDR3 DNA sequence: TGTGCCACCGGCATCAACAGAGCCTACGAGCAGTACTTC.

This clonotype was counted a few times. The V and J genes are TRBV9 and TRBJ2-7; no clear D. The CDR3 loop spans 14 amino acids. Trimming stripped 4 bases from V and 3 bases from J, with 14 bases between. From germline, CDR1 is SGDLS and CDR2 YYNGEE. The chain's CDR3 is CASSFRPNDYEQYF. CDR3 DNA sequence: TGTGCCAGCAGCTTCCGTCCCAACGACTACGAGCAGTACTTC.

This chain links TRBV7-6 with TRBJ2-7, with TRBD2 matching over 7 bases. This CDR3 region has 13 residues. Looked up from germline, CDR1 is SGHVS and CDR2 is FNYEAQ. The V segment lost 5 bases and the J segment 4 bases; nucleotides outside the gene matches: 5. The CDR3: CASSRGDLYEQYF. DNA for the CDR3: TGTGCCAGCAGCCGGGGGGACCTATACGAGCAGTACTTC.

This clonotype has more than one count but fewer than ten. The V and J genes are TRBV2 and TRBJ2-5, with 12 bases aligning to TRBD2. V lost 2 bases and J lost 4; bases outside the gene matches: 5. Germline values: CDR1 SNHLY, CDR2 FYNNEI. There are 16 residues in the CDR3. The CDR3 loop reads CASSETSGGYGETQYF. CDR3 nucleotides: TGTGCCAGCAGTGAAACTAGCGGGGGGTATGGAGAGACCCAGTACTTC. Variable domain in full (rest from reference TRBV2 and TRBJ2-5): EPEVTQTPSHQVTQMGQEVILRCVPISNHLYFYWYRQILGQKVEFLVSFYNNEISEKSEIFDDQFSVERPDGSNFTLKIRSTKLEDSAMYFCASSETSGGYGETQYFGPGTRLLVL.

The chain uses TRBV7-2 and TRBJ1-1; D unresolved. Germline V gene data show CDR1 as SGHTA and CDR2 as FQGNSA. V shed 5 bases and J shed 3 bases, with 16 bases lying between them. This CDR3 has 15 amino acids. In DNA, the CDR3 is TGTGCCAGCAGCCTCGGTGGGTATCGGCACACTGAAGCTTTCTTT. Its protein is CASSLGGYRHTEAFF.

This clonotype has a handful of counts. The rearrangement uses TRBV7-9 and TRBJ1-2; 8 bases fit TRBD1. The CDR3 is 14 amino acids. Germline V CDR1 and CDR2: SEHNR, FQNEAQ (reference sequence). After removal of 5 bases from V and 7 bases from J, the junction contained 9 bases not matched to a gene. DNA of the CDR3: TGTGCCAGCAGCCCTCCGGACAGGGAATCTGGCTACACCTTC. It encodes CASSPPDRESGYTF.

This clonotype has only a few counts. The CDR3 loop is CASSPGRGPYEQYF. The CDR3 DNA reads TGTGCCAGCAGCCCCGGGAGAGGACCCTACGAGCAGTACTTC. The chain combines TRBV7-6 with TRBJ2-7; TRBD2 might be the D (6 bases). Per the germline V gene, CDR1 is SGHVS and CDR2 is FNYEAQ. The CDR3 runs to 14 residues. V shed 5 bases and J shed 2 bases, with 13 bases lying between them.

This clonotype was seen only a few times. The chain joins TRBV7-3 to TRBJ2-1, with 9 nucleotides matching TRBD1. Germline CDR1 SGHTA, CDR2 FQGTGA. This CDR3 comprises 14 residues. V dropped 5 bases and J dropped 10; count of bases not matched to a gene: 9. CDR3 sequence reads: CASSDGTGTVEQFF. The CDR3 bases are TGTGCCAGCAGCGATGGGACAGGGACGGTCGAGCAGTTCTTC. Together with reference TRBV7-3 and TRBJ2-1, the CDR3 gives the full variable domain: GAGVSQTPSNKVTEKGKYVELRCDPISGHTALYWYRQSLGQGPEFLIYFQGTGAADDSGLPNDRFFAVRPEGSVSTLKIQRTERGDSAVYLCASSDGTGTVEQFFGPGTRLTVL.

The chain joins TRBV27 to TRBJ1-4; D call uncertain. This CDR3 has 13 amino acids. Germline V gene data show CDR1 as MNHEY and CDR2 as SMNVEV (reference sequence). V lost 6 bases, J lost 7 bases, and 12 bases lay in between. CDR3 nucleotides: TGTGCCAGCAGGGACCACACCTCTGAAAAACTGTTTTTT. This sequence encodes CASRDHTSEKLFF.

J is TRBJ2-7 and V is TRBV7-9; D is perhaps TRBD1 (5 bases). V lost 4 bases to trimming and J lost 6 bases, with 10 bases between them. This CDR3 is built from 12 residues. Germline lookup yields CDR1 SEHNR and CDR2 FQNEAQ (reference sequence). The CDR3 loop reads CASSSLQVEQYF. CDR3 nucleotides: TGTGCCAGCAGCTCGTTACAGGTCGAGCAGTACTTC.

This clonotype was seen ten or more times. The chain employs TRBV2 and TRBJ2-7, with D maybe TRBD1 (5 bases). The CDR3 runs 13 residues. Germline CDR1 SNHLY, CDR2 FYNNEI. Trimming pared 0 bases from V and 4 bases from J, leaving 7 bases between. This CDR3 is CASSEAWTYEQYF. CDR3 in DNA: TGTGCCAGCAGTGAAGCTTGGACATACGAGCAGTACTTC. Drawing the rest from reference TRBV2 and TRBJ2-7, the complete variable domain is EPEVTQTPSHQVTQMGQEVILRCVPISNHLYFYWYRQILGQKVEFLVSFYNNEISEKSEIFDDQFSVERPDGSNFTLKIRSTKLEDSAMYFCASSEAWTYEQYFGPGTRLTVT.

This clonotype turned up a few times. As DNA, the CDR3 is TGTGCCAGCAGCTTCGGACAGGGCTACAATGAGCAGTTCTTC. Protein sequence: CASSFGQGYNEQFF. The chain is built from TRBV5-6 and TRBJ2-1; 8 bases line up with TRBD1. Germline CDR1 and CDR2: SGHDT and YYEEEE. The CDR3 is 14 amino acids. V shed 2 bases and J 3 bases; nucleotides not matched to a gene: 1.

The chain recombines TRBV6-5 with TRBJ2-7; D is undetermined. This CDR3 comprises 14 residues. Trimming left V 0 bases short and J 5 bases short, with 11 bases between. Germline V gene data show CDR1 as MNHEY and CDR2 as SVGAGI. The CDR3 nucleotides are TGTGCCAGCAGTTACTCGACTGGGGTCAACGAGCAGTACTTC. This gives the protein CASSYSTGVNEQYF.

This chain connects TRBV6-6 to TRBJ2-2, with 8 bases that match TRBD2. The CDR3 covers 13 residues. Germline V lookup: CDR1 MNHNY, CDR2 SVGAGI (reference sequence). The V segment lost 5 bases and the J segment 8 bases; nucleotides outside the gene matches: 4. DNA for the CDR3: TGTGCCAGCAGTCTCGGACTAGCTGGGGAGCTGTTTTTT. Translating gives CASSLGLAGELFF.

This clonotype has just a few counts. The chain has TRBV7-6 and TRBJ1-1; no reliable D call. V lost 5 bases, J lost 2 bases, and 9 bases lay in between. The CDR3 has 13 amino acids. CDR1 is SGHVS and CDR2 is FNYEAQ in the germline V gene. The CDR3 is CASSPLRNTEAFF. Written as DNA, the CDR3 is TGTGCCAGCAGCCCCCTTCGAAACACTGAAGCTTTCTTT.

This clonotype was observed a few times. The chain uses TRBV7-8 and TRBJ2-1; D is ambiguous. The length of the CDR3 is 15 residues. CDR1 is SGHVS and CDR2 is FQNEAQ in the germline V gene. The CDR3 reads CASQPAATPRNEQFF. The CDR3 DNA is TGTGCAAGTCAGCCAGCCGCGACCCCCCGAAATGAGCAGTTCTTC.

This clonotype was counted between two and nine times. The chain is built from TRBV7-8 and TRBJ1-1, with 11 bases that match TRBD1. The germline CDR1 and CDR2 sequences are SGHVS and FQNEAQ. V shed 4 bases and J 8 bases; nucleotides not matched to a gene: 12. The CDR3 sequence is 16 residues long. The CDR3 here is CASSSQQDRGRAEAFF. The DNA of the CDR3 is TGTGCCAGCAGCTCTCAACAGGACAGGGGGCGGGCAGAAGCTTTCTTT.

This clonotype has a handful of counts. V gene TRBV9 combines with J gene TRBJ2-2, with TRBD1 as a possible D gene (7 bases). This CDR3 has 15 amino acids. Germline V CDR1 and CDR2: SGDLS, YYNGEE. V dropped 1 base and J dropped 5 bases, with 12 bases sitting between them. The CDR3 coding sequence is TGTGCCAGCAGCGTATTTGCAGGGGGGACCGGGGAGCTGTTTTTT. It translates to CASSVFAGGTGELFF.

The chain employs TRBV7-8 and TRBJ1-1, with unresolved D. The germline gives CDR1 SGHVS, CDR2 FQNEAQ. The CDR3 length is 17 residues. Deletions cut 1 base from V and 4 bases from J, with 19 bases between. The CDR3, as DNA: TGTGCCAGCAGCTTAGGTTTAGAGCGGGAGGTCGGCACTGAAGCTTTCTTT. This sequence encodes CASSLGLEREVGTEAFF.